This record covers a single TCR beta chain. No antigen is known for it. The entry originates in a study of vaccination effects on CD4 cells after COVID-19. V was clipped by 0 bases and J by 10 bases; unmatched bases: 6. This CDR3 spans 14 amino acids. Germline V gene data show CDR1 as SGDLS and CDR2 as YYNGEE. This table comes from immunoSEQ multiplex PCR, and its TCRdb copy is limited to in-frame clones, with some not included. The sample has around 22,000 clones; over 60% are singletons. Peptide-pool stimulation followed by sequencing identified expanded antigen-specific CD4+ clonotypes in the ViraFEST assay. Culturing for about ten days preceded CD4+ T cell isolation. Either the BNT162b2 or mRNA-1273 vaccine was given to participants in two doses. A half-volume exchange with IL-2 medium occurred on days 3 and 7. General study results and limits: The study, lacking early post-infection timepoints, had few convalescent patients. Among infection- and vaccine-induced clones, marked clonal contraction occurred late after vaccination.

The receptor comes from a human donor who received a COVID-19 vaccine. The sequencing here drew on CD4+ T cells from PBMCs cultured with HCoV-NL63 spike peptides, taken after COVID-19 vaccination. V and J are TRBV9 and TRBJ2-4; 8 nucleotides align to TRBD1. The CDR3 region is CASSVEGQAQIQYF. CDR3 sequence (DNA): TGTGCCAGCAGCGTAGAGGGACAGGCGCAGATTCAGTACTTC.